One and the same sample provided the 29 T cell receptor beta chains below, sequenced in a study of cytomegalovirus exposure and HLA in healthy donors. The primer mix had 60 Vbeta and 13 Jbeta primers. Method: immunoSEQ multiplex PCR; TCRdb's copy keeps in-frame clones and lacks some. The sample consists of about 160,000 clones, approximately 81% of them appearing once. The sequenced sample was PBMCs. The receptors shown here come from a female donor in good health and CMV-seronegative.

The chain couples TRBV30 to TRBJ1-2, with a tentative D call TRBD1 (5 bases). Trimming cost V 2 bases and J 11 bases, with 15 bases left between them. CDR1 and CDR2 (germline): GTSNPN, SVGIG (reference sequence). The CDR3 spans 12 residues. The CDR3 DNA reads TGTGCCTGGAGTCAGACAGCAACTGTGTACACCTTC. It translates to CAWSQTATVYTF.

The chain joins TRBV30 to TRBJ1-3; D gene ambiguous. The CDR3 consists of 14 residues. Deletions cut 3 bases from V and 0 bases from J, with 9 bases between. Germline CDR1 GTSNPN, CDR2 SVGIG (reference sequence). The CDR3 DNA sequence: TGTGCCTGGAGGCAGTGGAGCTCTGGAAACACCATATATTTT. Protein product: CAWRQWSSGNTIYF.

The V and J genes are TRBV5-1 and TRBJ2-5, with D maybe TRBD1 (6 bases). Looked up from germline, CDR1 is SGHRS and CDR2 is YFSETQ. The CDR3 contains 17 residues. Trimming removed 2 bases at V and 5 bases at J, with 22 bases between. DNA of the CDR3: TGCGCCAGCAGCTTAGGTCCTACAGGGATGGGCTCCGAGACCCAGTACTTC. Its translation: CASSLGPTGMGSETQYF.

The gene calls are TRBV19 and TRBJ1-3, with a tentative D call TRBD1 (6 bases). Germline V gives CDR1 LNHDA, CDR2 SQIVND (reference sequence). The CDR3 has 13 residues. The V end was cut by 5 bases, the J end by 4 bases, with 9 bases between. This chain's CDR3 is CASSRDKGNTIYF. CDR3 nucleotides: TGTGCCAGTAGTCGGGACAAGGGAAACACCATATATTTT.

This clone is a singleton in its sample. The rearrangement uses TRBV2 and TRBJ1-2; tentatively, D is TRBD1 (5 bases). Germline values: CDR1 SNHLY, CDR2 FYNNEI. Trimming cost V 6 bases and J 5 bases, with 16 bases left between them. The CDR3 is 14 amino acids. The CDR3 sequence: CASSPEGADYGYTF. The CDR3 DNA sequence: TGTGCCAGCAGCCCGGAAGGGGCGGATTATGGCTACACCTTC.

This chain's CDR3 is CASSLTGANQPQHF. Written as DNA, the CDR3 is TGTGCCAGCAGCTTAACAGGGGCGAATCAGCCCCAGCATTTT. The chain joins TRBV11-2 to TRBJ1-5; 7 bases align to TRBD1. This CDR3 spans 14 amino acids. In germline, CDR1 is SGHAT, CDR2 FQNNGV. J lost 4 bases, V lost 2 bases, and 2 bases had no gene match.

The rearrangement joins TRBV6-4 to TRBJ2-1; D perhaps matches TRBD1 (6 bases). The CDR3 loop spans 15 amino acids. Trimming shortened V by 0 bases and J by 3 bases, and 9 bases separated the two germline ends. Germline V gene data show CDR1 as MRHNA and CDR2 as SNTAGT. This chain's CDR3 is CASSDSAGDYNEQFF. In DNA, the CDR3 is TGTGCCAGCAGTGACTCGGCAGGGGACTACAATGAGCAGTTCTTC.

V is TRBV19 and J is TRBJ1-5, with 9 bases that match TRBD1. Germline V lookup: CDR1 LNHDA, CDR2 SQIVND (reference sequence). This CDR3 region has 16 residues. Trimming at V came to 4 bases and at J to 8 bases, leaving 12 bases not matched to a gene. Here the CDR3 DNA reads TGTGCCAGTAGTAACTTGACAGGGGGTAGGGGGAAGCCCCAGCATTTT. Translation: CASSNLTGGRGKPQHF.

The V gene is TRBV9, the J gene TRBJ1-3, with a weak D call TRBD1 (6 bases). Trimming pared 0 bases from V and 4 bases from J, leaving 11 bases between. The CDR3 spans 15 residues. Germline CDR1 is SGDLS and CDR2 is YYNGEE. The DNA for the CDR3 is TGTGCCAGCAGCGTAGCCGGGGGGGGCGGAAACACCATATATTTT. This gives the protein CASSVAGGGGNTIYF.

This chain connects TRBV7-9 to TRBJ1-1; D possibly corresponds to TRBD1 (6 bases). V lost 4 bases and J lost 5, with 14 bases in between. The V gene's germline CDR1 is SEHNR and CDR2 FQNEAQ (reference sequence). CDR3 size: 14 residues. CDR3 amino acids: CASSYREGKTEAFF. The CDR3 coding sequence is TGTGCCAGCAGCTACAGGGAGGGAAAGACTGAAGCTTTCTTT.

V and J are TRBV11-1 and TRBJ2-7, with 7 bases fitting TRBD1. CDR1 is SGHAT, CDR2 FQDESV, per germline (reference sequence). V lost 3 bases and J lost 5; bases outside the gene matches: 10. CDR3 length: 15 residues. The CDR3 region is CASSFAPTGLDEQYF. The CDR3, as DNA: TGTGCCAGCAGCTTCGCCCCGACAGGGCTCGACGAGCAGTACTTC.

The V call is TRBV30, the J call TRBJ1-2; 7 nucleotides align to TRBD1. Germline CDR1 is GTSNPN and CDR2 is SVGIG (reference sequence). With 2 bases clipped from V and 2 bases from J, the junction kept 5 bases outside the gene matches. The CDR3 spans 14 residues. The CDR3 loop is CAWSKTGYNYGYTF. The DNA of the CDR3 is TGTGCCTGGAGTAAGACAGGGTACAACTATGGCTACACCTTC.

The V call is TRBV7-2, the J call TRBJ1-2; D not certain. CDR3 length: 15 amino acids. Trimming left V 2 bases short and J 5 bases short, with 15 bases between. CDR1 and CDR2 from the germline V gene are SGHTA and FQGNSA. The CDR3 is CASSLTVNGNYGYTF. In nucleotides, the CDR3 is TGTGCCAGCAGCTTAACTGTCAACGGGAATTATGGCTACACCTTC.

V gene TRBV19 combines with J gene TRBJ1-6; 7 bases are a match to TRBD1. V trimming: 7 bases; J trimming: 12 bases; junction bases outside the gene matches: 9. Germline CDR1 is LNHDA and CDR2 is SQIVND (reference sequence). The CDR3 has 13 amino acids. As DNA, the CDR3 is TGTGCCAGTAAGGGTACAGGGGAAAAACCCCTCCACTTT. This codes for CASKGTGEKPLHF.

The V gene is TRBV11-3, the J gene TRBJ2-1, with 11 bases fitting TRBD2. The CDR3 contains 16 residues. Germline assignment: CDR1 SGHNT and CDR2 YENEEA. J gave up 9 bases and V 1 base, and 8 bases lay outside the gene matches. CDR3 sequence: CASSLGSGRGPGEQFF. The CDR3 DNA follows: TGTGCCAGCAGCTTAGGTAGCGGGAGGGGTCCCGGTGAGCAGTTCTTC.

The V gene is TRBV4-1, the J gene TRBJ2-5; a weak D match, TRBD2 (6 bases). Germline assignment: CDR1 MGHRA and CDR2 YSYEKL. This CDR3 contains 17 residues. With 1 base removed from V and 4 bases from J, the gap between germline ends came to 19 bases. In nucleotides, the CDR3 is TGCGCCAGCAGCCAAGGAGGGAGTGTCAGCGGGCGAGAGACCCAGTACTTC. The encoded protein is CASSQGGSVSGRETQYF.

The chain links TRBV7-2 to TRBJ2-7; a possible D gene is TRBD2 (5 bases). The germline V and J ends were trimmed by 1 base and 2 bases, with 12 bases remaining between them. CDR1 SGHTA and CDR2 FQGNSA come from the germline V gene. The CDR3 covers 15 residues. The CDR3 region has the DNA TGTGCCAGCAGCTTAGGGACTGGTAAGACCTACGAGCAGTACTTC. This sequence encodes CASSLGTGKTYEQYF.

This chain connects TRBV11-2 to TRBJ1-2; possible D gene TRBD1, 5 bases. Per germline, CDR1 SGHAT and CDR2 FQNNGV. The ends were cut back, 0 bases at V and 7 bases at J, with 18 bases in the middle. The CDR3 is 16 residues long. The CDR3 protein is CASSLDGTGGVRGYTF. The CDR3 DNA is TGTGCCAGCAGCTTAGATGGAACGGGGGGTGTGCGTGGCTACACCTTC.

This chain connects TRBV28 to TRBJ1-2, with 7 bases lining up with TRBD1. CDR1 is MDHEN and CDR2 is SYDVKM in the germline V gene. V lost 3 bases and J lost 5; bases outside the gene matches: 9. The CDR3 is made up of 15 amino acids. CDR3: CASSLVSGTAYGYTF. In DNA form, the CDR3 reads TGTGCCAGCAGTTTGGTCTCCGGGACAGCTTATGGCTACACCTTC.

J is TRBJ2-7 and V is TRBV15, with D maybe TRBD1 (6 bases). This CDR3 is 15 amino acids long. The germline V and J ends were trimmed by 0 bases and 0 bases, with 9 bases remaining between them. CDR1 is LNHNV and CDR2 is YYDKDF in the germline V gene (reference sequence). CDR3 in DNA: TGTGCCACCAGCAGAGAGACAGGTGCCTCCTACGAGCAGTACTTC. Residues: CATSRETGASYEQYF.

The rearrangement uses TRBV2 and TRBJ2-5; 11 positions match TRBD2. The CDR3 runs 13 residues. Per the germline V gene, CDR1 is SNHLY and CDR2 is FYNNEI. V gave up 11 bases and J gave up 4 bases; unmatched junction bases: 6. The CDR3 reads CAGSGGALETQYF. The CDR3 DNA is TGTGCCGGTAGCGGGGGGGCTTTAGAGACCCAGTACTTC.

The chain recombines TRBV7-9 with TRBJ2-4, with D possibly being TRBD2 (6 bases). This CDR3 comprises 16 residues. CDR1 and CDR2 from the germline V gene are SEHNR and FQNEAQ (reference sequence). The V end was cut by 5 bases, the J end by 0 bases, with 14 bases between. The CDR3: CASSHRRGLAKNIQYF. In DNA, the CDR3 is TGTGCCAGCAGCCATCGGCGGGGTTTAGCCAAAAACATTCAGTACTTC.

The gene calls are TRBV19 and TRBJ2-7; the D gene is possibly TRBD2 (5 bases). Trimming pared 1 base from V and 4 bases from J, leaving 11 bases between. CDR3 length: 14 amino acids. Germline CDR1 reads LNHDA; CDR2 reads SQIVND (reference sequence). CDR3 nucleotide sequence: TGTGCCAGTAGTATAGGGAGCGGACCATACGAGCAGTACTTC. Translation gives CASSIGSGPYEQYF.

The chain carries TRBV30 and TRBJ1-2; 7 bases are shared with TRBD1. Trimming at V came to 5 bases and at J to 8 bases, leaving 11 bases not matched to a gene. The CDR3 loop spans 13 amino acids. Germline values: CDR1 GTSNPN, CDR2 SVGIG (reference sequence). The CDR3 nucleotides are TGTGCCTGGTGGACAGGCCGGGCTTGGGGCTACACCTTC. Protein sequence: CAWWTGRAWGYTF.

The CDR3 protein is CASSHRGYEGEQYF. The CDR3, as DNA: TGCGCCAGCAGTCACAGGGGGTACGAGGGCGAGCAGTACTTC. This sequence joins TRBV23-1 and TRBJ2-7, with TRBD1 matching 7 bases. TRBV23-1 is identified as an open reading frame with a role that is uncertain. The CDR3 consists of 14 residues. Trimming cost V 3 bases and J 6 bases; bases outside gene matches: 8.

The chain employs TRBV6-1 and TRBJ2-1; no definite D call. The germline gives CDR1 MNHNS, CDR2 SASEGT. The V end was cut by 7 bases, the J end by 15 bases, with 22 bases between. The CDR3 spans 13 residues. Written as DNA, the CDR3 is TGTGCCAGCACGGCTGTCGATTATGGCAGAGGGTTCTTC. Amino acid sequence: CASTAVDYGRGFF.

CDR3 DNA: TGTGCCAGCACCGGCGGGGAGTCGCAGTTCTTC. It specifies CASTGGESQFF. The chain joins TRBV6-5 to TRBJ2-1; D might be TRBD2 (6 bases). This CDR3 spans 11 amino acids. Looked up from germline, CDR1 is MNHEY and CDR2 is SVGAGI. Trimming stripped 7 bases from V and 12 bases from J, with 13 bases between.

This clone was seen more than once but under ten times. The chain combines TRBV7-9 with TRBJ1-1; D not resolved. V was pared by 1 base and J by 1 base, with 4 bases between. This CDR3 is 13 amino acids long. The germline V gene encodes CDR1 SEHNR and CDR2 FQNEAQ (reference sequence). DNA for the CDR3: TGTGCCAGCAGCTTAGTAGAGAACACTGAAGCTTTCTTT. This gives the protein CASSLVENTEAFF.

CDR3 in DNA: TGTGCCAGCAGGAATCGCGACTCTGGAAACACCATATATTTT. Its translation is CASRNRDSGNTIYF. V and J are TRBV6-5 and TRBJ1-3; no definite D call. The CDR3 runs 14 residues. The germline CDR1 and CDR2 sequences are MNHEY and SVGAGI. The V gene lost 6 bases and the J gene lost 0 bases, with 9 bases spanning the gap.